Listed below are T cell receptor beta chains from one sample, sequenced in a study of a mutant IDH1 vaccine in newly diagnosed glioma. The protocol was immunoSEQ multiplex PCR, while the TCRdb copy is restricted to in-frame clones and leaves out a portion. The sample carries 50,000 to 60,000 clones, 80% recorded once. Their recognized antigens are unknown. Sequences were derived from PBMCs, sampled from a glioma patient whose treatment included an IDH1 peptide vaccine. All receptors come from a man aged 40-55 years with glioma. Both conserved end residues are part of each CDR3. The D gene is left open where the match is weak. The size entry is marked missing in some rows and otherwise reads once, few, many or a size class.

d_gene,len,j_gene,abundance,v_gene,CDR3nt,CDR3aa
.,14,TRBJ1-2,once,TRBV6-1,TGTGCCACCGGGCCCCGGGCCGACAACTATGGCTACACCTTC,CATGPRADNYGYTF
TRBD1,14,TRBJ1-2,.,TRBV5-4,TGTGCCAGCAGACAATGGACAGGGGCCGATGGCTACACCTTC,CASRQWTGADGYTF
.,15,TRBJ1-2,.,TRBV5-6,TGTGCCAGCAGCTTAATCTTAAAGGGCAACTATGGCTACACCTTC,CASSLILKGNYGYTF
TRBD1,16,TRBJ2-1,.,TRBV7-9,TGTGCCAGCGGGACAGGGCAGCCGAGCTCCTACAATGAGCAGTTCTTC,CASGTGQPSSYNEQFF
.,14,TRBJ2-7,once,TRBV9,TGTGCCAGCAGCGCCCGCGAGCAGAACTACGAGCAGTACTTC,CASSAREQNYEQYF
TRBD1,14,TRBJ1-1,.,TRBV7-9,TGTGCCAGCAGCGTAGGGACAGGGGAACGTGAAGCTTTCTTT,CASSVGTGEREAFF
TRBD1,15,TRBJ1-2,few,TRBV5-1,TGCGCCAGCAGCCCCCAGGGGGAGGGGAGCTATGGCTACACCTTC,CASSPQGEGSYGYTF
TRBD1,16,TRBJ2-3,.,TRBV5-1,TGCGCCAGCAGCTTGTTTTCGGACAGGGTTACAGATACGCAGTATTTT,CASSLFSDRVTDTQYF
.,13,TRBJ1-5,.,TRBV19,TGTGCCAGTAGTTGGGACAACAATCAGCCCCAGCATTTT,CASSWDNNQPQHF
.,14,TRBJ2-7,.,TRBV6-1,TGTGCCAGCAGCATGAGGGGACAACGCTACGAGCAGTACTTC,CASSMRGQRYEQYF
.,13,TRBJ1-6,.,TRBV5-3,TGTGCCAGAAGCGCCGGGCAGACGAAACCCCTCCACTTT,CARSAGQTKPLHF
.,15,TRBJ1-4,few,TRBV7-9,TGTGCCAGCAGCTTAGAGGGCGGGAATAATGAAAAACTGTTTTTT,CASSLEGGNNEKLFF
.,12,TRBJ2-3,.,TRBV29-1,TGCAGCGTGGACAAGGGCGGAGATACGCAGTATTTT,CSVDKGGDTQYF
.,14,TRBJ2-2,few,TRBV6-5,TGTGCCAGCACCTTACAGTGGGGGTACGGGGAGCTGTTTTTT,CASTLQWGYGELFF
.,17,TRBJ2-5,.,TRBV7-7,TGTGCTAGCAGCCAATCCACCGGGACCCCGGGCCGAGAGACCCAGTACTTC,CASSQSTGTPGRETQYF
.,14,TRBJ2-3,.,TRBV6-5,TGTGCCAGCAAGAAACAGGGGGGGGCAGATACGCAGTATTTT,CASKKQGGADTQYF
TRBD2,15,TRBJ2-7,.,TRBV5-6,TGTGCCAGCAGCTTCTACTCGATAGCGGGGGGCGAGCAGTACTTC,CASSFYSIAGGEQYF
.,15,TRBJ2-7,.,TRBV7-6,TGTGCCAGCAGCTCTACCCCGGGTCCCGGGCGTGAGCAGTACTTC,CASSSTPGPGREQYF
.,12,TRBJ1-6,.,TRBV10-1,TGCGCCACCGGTGACGGGAGTTCACCCCTCCACTTT,CATGDGSSPLHF
.,15,TRBJ2-7,.,TRBV7-3,TGTGCCAGCAGCTTAATTGGCGGAACTCTCTACGAGCAGTACTTC,CASSLIGGTLYEQYF
.,16,TRBJ2-2,.,TRBV5-4,TGTGCCAGCAGCCCCCAAAAAAACTCGAACACCGGGGAGCTGTTTTTT,CASSPQKNSNTGELFF
TRBD2,15,TRBJ2-1,.,TRBV2,TGTGCCAGCAGTGAAGTCGCGGGGGGGCGGAATGAGCAGTTCTTC,CASSEVAGGRNEQFF
TRBD1,15,TRBJ2-7,few,TRBV6-5,TGTGCCAGCAGTCCTACCCGACCACAGGGGAAATCGCAGTACTTC,CASSPTRPQGKSQYF
.,15,TRBJ2-6,.,TRBV6-5,TGTGCCACCAGCGCCCAGAGCTCTGGGGCCAACGTCCTGACTTTC,CATSAQSSGANVLTF
.,14,TRBJ1-4,.,TRBV6-5,TGTGCCAGCAGCGTAGGGGCAACTAATGAAAAACTGTTTTTT,CASSVGATNEKLFF
.,14,TRBJ1-5,.,TRBV25-1,TGTGCCAGCAGCGGGGGTTCGAGCAATCAGCCCCAGCATTTT,CASSGGSSNQPQHF
.,13,TRBJ1-1,few,TRBV19,TGTGCCAGTAGTATGGGGGGATCCACTGAAGCTTTCTTT,CASSMGGSTEAFF
.,15,TRBJ2-1,.,TRBV29-1,TGCAGCGCAGAAGGGGTCGGGGTGTGGTCTGATGAGCAGTTCTTC,CSAEGVGVWSDEQFF
TRBD2,13,TRBJ2-3,.,TRBV29-1,TGCAGCGTCCCCCGCGGGGGGCCAGATACGCAGTATTTT,CSVPRGGPDTQYF
.,11,TRBJ2-7,few,TRBV6-5,TGTGCCAGCAGTTATGGGACTGAGCAGTACTTC,CASSYGTEQYF
.,13,TRBJ1-1,.,TRBV2,TGTGCCAGCAGTGAATTGAACAGGGTCTCTGGCTTCTTT,CASSELNRVSGFF
.,13,TRBJ1-5,.,TRBV19,TGTGCCAGTAGTACCCAAAACTATCAGCCCCAGCATTTT,CASSTQNYQPQHF
.,16,TRBJ1-5,.,TRBV4-1,TGCGCCAGCAGCCCTTTGGTGGGCAGGGCTGATCAGCCCCAGCATTTT,CASSPLVGRADQPQHF
.,15,TRBJ2-3,.,TRBV7-8,TGTGCCAGCAGCCCCCCCCAGCCTAGCACAGATACGCAGTATTTT,CASSPPQPSTDTQYF
TRBD2,16,TRBJ2-2,.,TRBV6-6,TGTGCCAGCAGTTACTGGGGGGGAGGGGACACCGGGGAGCTGTTTTTT,CASSYWGGGDTGELFF
.,14,TRBJ2-3,.,TRBV2,TGTGCCAGCCGGGTGGGAGACGGACGAGATACGCAGTATTTT,CASRVGDGRDTQYF
.,13,TRBJ1-1,.,TRBV6-5,TGTGCCAGCAGTTACGTGGGGGATGGTGAAGCTTTCTTT,CASSYVGDGEAFF
.,17,TRBJ2-2,.,TRBV18,TGTGCCAGCTCACCACGGGCCCTCATCCCGAACACCGGGGAGCTGTTTTTT,CASSPRALIPNTGELFF
.,14,TRBJ1-6,.,TRBV6-1,TGTGCCAGCAGCGAAACGGGGGAGAATTCACCCCTCCACTTT,CASSETGENSPLHF